The clone carrying this T cell receptor beta chain was seen once. This entry belongs to a study of a mutant IDH1 vaccine in newly diagnosed glioma. Measured with immunoSEQ multiplex PCR; TCRdb has only the in-frame clones, and not every one. The sample lists about 66,000 clones; 80% to 90% were seen once. V lost 0 bases, J lost 4 bases, and 8 bases lay in between. Germline CDR1 reads SGDLS; CDR2 reads YYNGEE. The CDR3 totals 14 residues. Time point defined: baseline, week 1 (first vaccination visit). This sample's treatment: pre-vaccination baseline after standard-of-care therapy. The V call is TRBV9, the J call TRBJ2-1; unclear D gene. Sequences were derived from PBMCs, sampled from a glioma patient treated with radiotherapy, temozolomide or both. The receptor was isolated from a man aged 30-40 years with glioma. In nucleotides, the CDR3 is TGTGCCAGCAGCGTAGTGGGTGGATACAATGAGCAGTTCTTC. Translation gives CASSVVGGYNEQFF.